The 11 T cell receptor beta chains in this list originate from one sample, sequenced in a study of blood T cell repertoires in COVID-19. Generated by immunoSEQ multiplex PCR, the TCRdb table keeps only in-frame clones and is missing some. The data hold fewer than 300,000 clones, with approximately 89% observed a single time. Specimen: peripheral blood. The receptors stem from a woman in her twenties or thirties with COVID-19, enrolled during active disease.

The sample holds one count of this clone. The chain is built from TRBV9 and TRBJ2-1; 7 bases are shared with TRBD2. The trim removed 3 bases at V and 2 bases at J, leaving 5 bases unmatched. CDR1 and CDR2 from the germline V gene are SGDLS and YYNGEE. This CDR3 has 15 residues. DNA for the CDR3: TGTGCCAGCAGCGATTCGCTAGCGGCCTACAATGAGCAGTTCTTC. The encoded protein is CASSDSLAAYNEQFF.

As DNA, the CDR3 is TGTGCCAGCAGCGGGACAGGAAGGGGGACTGAAGCTTTCTTT. Protein product: CASSGTGRGTEAFF. The chain uses TRBV13 and TRBJ1-1, with TRBD1 identical over 8 bases. Trimming took 5 bases from V and 5 from J; bases not matched to a gene: 7. Germline-derived CDR1 and CDR2 are PRHDT and FYEKMQ (reference sequence). CDR3 length: 14 residues.

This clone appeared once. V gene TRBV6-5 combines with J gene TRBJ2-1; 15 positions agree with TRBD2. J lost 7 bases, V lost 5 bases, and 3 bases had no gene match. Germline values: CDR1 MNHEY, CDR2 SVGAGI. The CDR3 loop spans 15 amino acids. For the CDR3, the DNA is TGTGCCAGCAGTCCCGGGACTAGCGGGGGGAATGAGCAGTTCTTC. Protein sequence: CASSPGTSGGNEQFF.

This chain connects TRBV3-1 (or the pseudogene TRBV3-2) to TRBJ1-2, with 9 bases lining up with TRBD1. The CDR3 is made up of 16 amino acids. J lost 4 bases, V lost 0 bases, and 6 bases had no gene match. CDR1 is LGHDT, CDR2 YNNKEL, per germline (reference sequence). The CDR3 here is CASSQEATGGVYGYTF. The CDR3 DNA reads TGTGCCAGCAGCCAAGAGGCGACAGGGGGTGTCTATGGCTACACCTTC.

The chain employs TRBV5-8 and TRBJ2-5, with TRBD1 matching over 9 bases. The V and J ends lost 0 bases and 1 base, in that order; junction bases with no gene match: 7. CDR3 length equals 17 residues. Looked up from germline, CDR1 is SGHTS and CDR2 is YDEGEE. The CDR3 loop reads CASSLGALTGGQETQYF. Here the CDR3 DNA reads TGTGCCAGCAGCTTGGGAGCCTTGACAGGGGGCCAAGAGACCCAGTACTTC. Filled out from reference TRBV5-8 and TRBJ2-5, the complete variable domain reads EAGVTQSPTHLIKTRGQQATLRCSPISGHTSVYWYQQALGLGLQFLLWYDEGEERNRGNFPPRFSGRQFPNYSSELNVNALELEDSALYLCASSLGALTGGQETQYFGPGTRLLVL.

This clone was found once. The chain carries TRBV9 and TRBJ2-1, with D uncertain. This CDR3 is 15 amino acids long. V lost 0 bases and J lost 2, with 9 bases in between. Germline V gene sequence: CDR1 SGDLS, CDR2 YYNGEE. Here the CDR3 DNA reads TGTGCCAGCAGCGTAGACGCGGTCCCCTACAATGAGCAGTTCTTC. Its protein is CASSVDAVPYNEQFF.

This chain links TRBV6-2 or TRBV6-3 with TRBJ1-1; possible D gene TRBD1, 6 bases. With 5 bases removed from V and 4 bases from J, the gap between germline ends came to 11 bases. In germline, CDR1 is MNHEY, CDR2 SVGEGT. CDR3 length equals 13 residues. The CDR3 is CASSEDSFTEAFF. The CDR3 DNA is TGTGCCAGCAGTGAGGACAGCTTCACTGAAGCTTTCTTT.

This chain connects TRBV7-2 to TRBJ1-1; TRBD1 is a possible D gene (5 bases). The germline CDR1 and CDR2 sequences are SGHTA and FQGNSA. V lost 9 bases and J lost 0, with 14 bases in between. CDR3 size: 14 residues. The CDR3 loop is CARASTVMNTEAFF. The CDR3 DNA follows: TGTGCCAGAGCTTCGACAGTCATGAACACTGAAGCTTTCTTT.

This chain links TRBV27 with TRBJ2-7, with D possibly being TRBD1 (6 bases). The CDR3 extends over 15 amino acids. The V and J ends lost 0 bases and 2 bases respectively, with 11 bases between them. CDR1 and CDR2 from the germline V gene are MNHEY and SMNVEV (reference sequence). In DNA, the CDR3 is TGTGCCAGCAGTTTATCGGGGGCGGCCCCCTACGAGCAGTACTTC. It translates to CASSLSGAAPYEQYF.

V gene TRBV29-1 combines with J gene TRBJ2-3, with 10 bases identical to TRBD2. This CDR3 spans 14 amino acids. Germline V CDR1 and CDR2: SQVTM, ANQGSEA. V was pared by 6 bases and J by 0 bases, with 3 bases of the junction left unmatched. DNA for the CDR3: TGCAGCGTAGTAGCGGGAGGTAGCACAGATACGCAGTATTTT. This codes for CSVVAGGSTDTQYF.

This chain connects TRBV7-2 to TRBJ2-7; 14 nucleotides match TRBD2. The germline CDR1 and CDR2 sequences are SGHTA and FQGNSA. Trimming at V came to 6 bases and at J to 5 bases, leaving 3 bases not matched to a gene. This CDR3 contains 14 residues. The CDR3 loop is CASRPGLAGDEQYF. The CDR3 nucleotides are TGTGCCAGCAGGCCGGGACTAGCGGGAGACGAGCAGTACTTC.